Listed below are T cell receptor beta chains from one sample, sequenced in a study of cytomegalovirus exposure and HLA in healthy donors. The assay was immunoSEQ multiplex PCR, and TCRdb's table has in-frame clones only and misses some. The data contain over 100,000 clones, roughly 87% of them singletons. Sequencing input: PBMCs. Receptors originate from a woman in her late teens or twenties in good health and CMV-seronegative. Both conserved end residues are part of each CDR3. Fields, in order: clone size, CDR3 length, D gene, J gene, V gene, CDR3 DNA, CDR3 protein. A D gene is named only where the DNA matches it firmly. Clone size is shown for a subset of rows, as once, few, many or a class of expanded clone.

-,14,-,TRBJ1-2,TRBV6-6,TGTGCCAGCACCGGGACACGAAGTAACTATGGCTACACCTTC,CASTGTRSNYGYTF
-,12,TRBD1,TRBJ1-2,TRBV6-5,TGTGCCAGCAGCCTACAGGGGGGAGGCTACACCTTC,CASSLQGGGYTF
-,13,-,TRBJ1-3,TRBV25-1,TGTGCCAGCCTGGGGCCATCTGGAAACACCATATATTTT,CASLGPSGNTIYF
-,14,TRBD1,TRBJ2-3,TRBV11-3,TGTGCCAGCAGCTATGGACAGGGTTTAGATACGCAGTATTTT,CASSYGQGLDTQYF
once,13,TRBD2,TRBJ2-7,TRBV4-1,TGCGCCATCCTAGACACGGGGGGCTACGAGCAGTACTTC,CAILDTGGYEQYF
-,14,TRBD2,TRBJ2-5,TRBV7-9,TGTGCCAGCAGCTTTACTAGCGGGGCAGAGACCCAGTACTTC,CASSFTSGAETQYF
-,12,-,TRBJ1-1,TRBV7-3,TGTGCCAGCAGCTTGACAGGCCACGCGGCTTTCTTT,CASSLTGHAAFF
-,13,TRBD2,TRBJ2-7,TRBV27,TGTGCCAGTGCCCCGGGGGGCTCCTACGAGCAGTACTTC,CASAPGGSYEQYF
-,14,TRBD1,TRBJ1-1,TRBV6-1,TGTGCCAGTACCGAGGGGGGACAGGGGACTGAAGCTTTCTTT,CASTEGGQGTEAFF
-,12,-,TRBJ2-7,TRBV10-3,TGTGCCATCAGTGGGGACACCTACGAGCAGTACTTC,CAISGDTYEQYF
-,14,-,TRBJ1-5,TRBV2,TGTGCCAGCGGGGGGGAAGGTCGCAATCAGCCCCAGCATTTT,CASGGEGRNQPQHF
-,13,TRBD2,TRBJ2-7,TRBV7-7,TGTGCTAGCAGCGGGGGGTCATCCTACGAGCAGTACTTC,CASSGGSSYEQYF
-,17,TRBD2,TRBJ2-7,TRBV25-1,TGTGCCAGCAGTGACTCGTGGGGGGGATACATCACCTACGAGCAGTACTTC,CASSDSWGGYITYEQYF
-,16,TRBD1,TRBJ2-3,TRBV10-2,TGCGCCAGCAGCCATACTTTGGCAGGGGGATTAAATACGCAGTATTTT,CASSHTLAGGLNTQYF
once,14,TRBD1,TRBJ1-5,TRBV19,TGTGCCAGTAGTAACCGGACAGGGTGGGAGCCCCAGCATTTT,CASSNRTGWEPQHF
-,14,-,TRBJ1-6,TRBV18,TGTGCCAGCTCACCCAGCAGGGATAATTCACCCCTCCACTTT,CASSPSRDNSPLHF
-,15,-,TRBJ2-3,TRBV9,TGTGCCAGCAGCGTAGGGGCCAGAAACACAGATACGCAGTATTTT,CASSVGARNTDTQYF
-,15,-,TRBJ1-3,TRBV6-1,TGTGCCAGCAGTGAAATGGCCAACTCTGGAAACACCATATATTTT,CASSEMANSGNTIYF
-,14,TRBD1,TRBJ1-3,TRBV5-1,TGCGCCAGCAGCCGCGACAGGGATCGAAACACCATATATTTT,CASSRDRDRNTIYF
-,18,TRBD1,TRBJ2-5,TRBV5-1,TGCGCCAGCAGGACCTTGGTGGGGACAGGTTTGGGTCAAGAGACCCAGTACTTC,CASRTLVGTGLGQETQYF
-,15,-,TRBJ1-2,TRBV27,TGTGCCAGCAGGCCTCTACCCGGCAGGCCCTATGGCTACACCTTC,CASRPLPGRPYGYTF
-,13,-,TRBJ2-1,TRBV11-3,TGTGCCAGCAGCATGGAACAGGGACTAGAGCAGTTCTTC,CASSMEQGLEQFF
-,12,-,TRBJ2-7,TRBV2,TGTGCCAGCAGAACAGATGCCTACGAGCAGTACTTC,CASRTDAYEQYF
-,16,-,TRBJ1-1,TRBV18,TGTGCCAGCTCCCCAGAACTCAGGAATACGGACACTGAAGCTTTCTTT,CASSPELRNTDTEAFF
-,17,TRBD1,TRBJ2-2,TRBV5-6,TGTGCCAGCAGCCCATTGGCAGGGGGCGGGGACACCGGGGAGCTGTTTTTT,CASSPLAGGGDTGELFF
-,15,TRBD1,TRBJ2-1,TRBV2,TGTGCCAGCAGTCAGGGACAGGGCTCCTACAATGAGCAGTTCTTC,CASSQGQGSYNEQFF
-,13,-,TRBJ2-7,TRBV6-5,TGTGCCAGCTCGAGGGAAATTTCCTACGAGCAGTACTTC,CASSREISYEQYF
-,15,-,TRBJ2-1,TRBV5-1,TGCGCCAGCAGCTTGGCCCAGGGATTATCTTATGAGCAGTTCTTC,CASSLAQGLSYEQFF
-,16,TRBD2,TRBJ2-1,TRBV4-1,TGCGCCAGCAGCGCCCGGGGGGGACTAGCGATGCATGAGCAGTTCTTC,CASSARGGLAMHEQFF
-,14,TRBD1,TRBJ1-2,TRBV7-9,TGTGCCAGCAGGTCCGGGACAGGGGTCTATGGCTACACCTTC,CASRSGTGVYGYTF
-,16,-,TRBJ1-3,TRBV9,TGTGCCAGCAGCACCTTTCGTAGAGGGCGCGGAAACACCATATATTTT,CASSTFRRGRGNTIYF
-,18,-,TRBJ1-6,TRBV2,TGTGCCAGCAGTTACGACTTGGAGGCCGGGGTGGAACGAGGACCCCTCCACTTT,CASSYDLEAGVERGPLHF
-,16,TRBD2,TRBJ2-1,TRBV9,TGTGCCAGCAGCCACGGAGGGACTAGCGTGTCCAATGAGCAGTTCTTC,CASSHGGTSVSNEQFF
few,16,-,TRBJ2-2,TRBV4-2,TGTGCCAGCAGCCAAGATCTGGACAGACCCTCCTCGGAGCTGTTTTTT,CASSQDLDRPSSELFF
-,14,TRBD2,TRBJ2-1,TRBV2,TGTGCCAGCAGCCTCGGACTAGATTACAATGAGCAGTTCTTC,CASSLGLDYNEQFF
-,15,-,TRBJ2-5,TRBV5-6,TGTGCCAGCAGCTTGTACGCGATAACGCAAGAGACCCAGTACTTC,CASSLYAITQETQYF
few,14,-,TRBJ1-4,TRBV28,TGTGCCAGCAAGCAGGGTGGCGCTGAATTAAAACTGTTTTTT,CASKQGGAELKLFF
-,17,TRBD1,TRBJ2-5,TRBV4-1,TGCGCCAGCAGCCTCCGGACAGGGGAGGTTTTACAAGAGACCCAGTACTTC,CASSLRTGEVLQETQYF
-,15,TRBD1,TRBJ1-1,TRBV5-5,TGTGCCAGCAGCTCGACAGGGGCTCACGACACTGAAGCTTTCTTT,CASSSTGAHDTEAFF
-,16,-,TRBJ2-1,TRBV7-2,TGTGCCAGCAGCTTAGGGTCTGGCTCCTCCTACAATGAGCAGTTCTTC,CASSLGSGSSYNEQFF
-,15,-,TRBJ1-1,TRBV5-1,TGCGCCAGCAGCTCAAACTCAGGGAGGGGAACTGAAGCTTTCTTT,CASSSNSGRGTEAFF
-,14,-,TRBJ2-3,TRBV16,TGTGCCAGCAGCCAATCGTTGCGAACAGATACGCAGTATTTT,CASSQSLRTDTQYF
-,15,-,TRBJ1-2,TRBV5-1,TGCGCCAGCAGCTTGGGGACAGCTCCGAACTATGGCTACACCTTC,CASSLGTAPNYGYTF
-,11,-,TRBJ2-2,TRBV10-1,TGCGCCAGCAGTGATAACGGGGAGCTGTTTTTT,CASSDNGELFF
-,14,-,TRBJ1-1,TRBV18,TGTGCCAGCTCCCTCGGACAGCCTACCAGTGAAGCTTTCTTT,CASSLGQPTSEAFF
once,15,-,TRBJ2-3,TRBV6-1,TGTGCCAGCAGTGAAGCGGGGGGGGGCTGGGATACGCAGTATTTT,CASSEAGGGWDTQYF
once,12,-,TRBJ2-7,TRBV29-1,TGCAGCGTTCCGGAGGGTTCCAACGAGCAGTACTTC,CSVPEGSNEQYF
-,15,TRBD2,TRBJ2-5,TRBV9,TGTGCCAGCAGCGTAGATGGACTAGCTGTTGAGACCCAGTACTTC,CASSVDGLAVETQYF
-,14,-,TRBJ2-5,TRBV5-1,TGCGCCAGCAGTCAACAGGGTATTGAAGAGACCCAGTACTTC,CASSQQGIEETQYF
few,14,-,TRBJ1-2,TRBV6-1,TGTGCCACCCCGGGGGAGTTTTTCGGCTATGGCTACACCTTC,CATPGEFFGYGYTF
-,13,-,TRBJ2-1,TRBV6-5,TGTGCCAGCAGTTTCGGGGGGCGCAATGAGCAGTTCTTC,CASSFGGRNEQFF
-,14,TRBD1,TRBJ1-1,TRBV7-2,TGTGCCAGCAGCAGGGGACAGGCCCAGGGGGAAGCTTTCTTT,CASSRGQAQGEAFF
-,15,-,TRBJ1-3,TRBV10-2,TGCGCCAGCAGTGAGCGGACAGACTCTGGAAACACCATATATTTT,CASSERTDSGNTIYF
many,14,-,TRBJ2-2,TRBV11-2,TGTGCCAGCAGCGTTCAGGAGAACACCGGGGAGCTGTTTTTT,CASSVQENTGELFF
-,15,-,TRBJ1-6,TRBV11-2,TGTGCCAGCAGCTCCCACAGGGAAAGGGATTCACCCCTCCACTTT,CASSSHRERDSPLHF
-,14,-,TRBJ2-1,TRBV27,TGTGCCAGCAGGCAGATATTCTCCTACAATGAGCAGTTCTTC,CASRQIFSYNEQFF
-,16,TRBD1,TRBJ1-1,TRBV19,TGTGCCAGTAGTATCACCGGGACAGGGGGTAACACTGAAGCTTTCTTT,CASSITGTGGNTEAFF
-,16,TRBD1,TRBJ2-1,TRBV14,TGTGCCAGCAGCCAAGGGAGACAGGGAGTCGGGAATGAGCAGTTCTTC,CASSQGRQGVGNEQFF